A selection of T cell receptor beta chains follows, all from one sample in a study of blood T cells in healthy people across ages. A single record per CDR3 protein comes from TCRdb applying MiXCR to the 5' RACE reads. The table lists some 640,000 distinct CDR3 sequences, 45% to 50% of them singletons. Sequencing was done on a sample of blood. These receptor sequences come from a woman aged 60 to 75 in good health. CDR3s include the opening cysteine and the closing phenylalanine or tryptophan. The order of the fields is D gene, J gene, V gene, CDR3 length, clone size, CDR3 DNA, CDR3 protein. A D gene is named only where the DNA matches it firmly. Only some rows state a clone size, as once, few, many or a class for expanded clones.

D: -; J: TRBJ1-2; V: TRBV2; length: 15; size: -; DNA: TGTGCCAGCACCCGGGAGAAGGGGATAGGCTATGGCTACACCTTC; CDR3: CASTREKGIGYGYTF
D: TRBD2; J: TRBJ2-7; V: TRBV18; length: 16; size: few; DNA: TGTGCCAGCTCACCGGTGTGGGTTCGGGAGGGCTACGAGCAGTACTTC; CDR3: CASSPVWVREGYEQYF
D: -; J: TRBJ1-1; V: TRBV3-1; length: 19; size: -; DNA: TGTGCCAGCAGCCAAGATATGGGGATAACGCAGGGCCGGGAGACTGAAGCTTTCTTT; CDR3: CASSQDMGITQGRETEAFF
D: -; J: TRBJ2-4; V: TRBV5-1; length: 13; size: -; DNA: TGCGCCAGCAGCTTTGGCGTGGAAAACATTCAGTACTTC; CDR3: CASSFGVENIQYF
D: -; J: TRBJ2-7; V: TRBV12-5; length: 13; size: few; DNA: TGTGCTAGTGGTTTGGGGCAGGGCCACGAGCAGTACTTC; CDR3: CASGLGQGHEQYF
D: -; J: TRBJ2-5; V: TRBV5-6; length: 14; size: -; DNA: TGTGCCAGCAGCAAAACGCGTATTATAGAGACCCAGTACTTC; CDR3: CASSKTRIIETQYF
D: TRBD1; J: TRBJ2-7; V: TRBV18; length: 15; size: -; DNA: TGTGCCAGCTCACCACAGACAGGGGACGCGGGCGAGCAGTACTTC; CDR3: CASSPQTGDAGEQYF
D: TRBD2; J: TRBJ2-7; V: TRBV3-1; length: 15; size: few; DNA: TGTGCCAGCAGCCAACATAGCGGGAGCGAGAACGAGCAGTACTTC; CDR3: CASSQHSGSENEQYF
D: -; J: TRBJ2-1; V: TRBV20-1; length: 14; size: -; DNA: TGCAGTGCTGCAATCCCTACTAGCCGCAATGAGCAGTTCTTC; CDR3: CSAAIPTSRNEQFF
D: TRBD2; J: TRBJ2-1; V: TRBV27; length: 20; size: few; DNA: TGTGCCAGCAGTTTATTAGAGGTGGGGAGGGTCCCGCAAGGAACCAATGAGCAGTTCTTC; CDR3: CASSLLEVGRVPQGTNEQFF
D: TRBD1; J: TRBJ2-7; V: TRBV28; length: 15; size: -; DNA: TGTGCCAGCAGGCGACAGGGGGCAAGCTCCTACGAGCAGTACTTC; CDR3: CASRRQGASSYEQYF
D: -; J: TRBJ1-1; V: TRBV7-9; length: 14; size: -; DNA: TGTGCCAGCAGACCTACTACAGCGAATACTGAAGCTTTCTTT; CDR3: CASRPTTANTEAFF
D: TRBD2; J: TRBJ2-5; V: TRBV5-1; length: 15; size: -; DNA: TGCGCCAGCAGCGTCACTAGCGGGAGGCAAGAGACCCAGTACTTC; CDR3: CASSVTSGRQETQYF